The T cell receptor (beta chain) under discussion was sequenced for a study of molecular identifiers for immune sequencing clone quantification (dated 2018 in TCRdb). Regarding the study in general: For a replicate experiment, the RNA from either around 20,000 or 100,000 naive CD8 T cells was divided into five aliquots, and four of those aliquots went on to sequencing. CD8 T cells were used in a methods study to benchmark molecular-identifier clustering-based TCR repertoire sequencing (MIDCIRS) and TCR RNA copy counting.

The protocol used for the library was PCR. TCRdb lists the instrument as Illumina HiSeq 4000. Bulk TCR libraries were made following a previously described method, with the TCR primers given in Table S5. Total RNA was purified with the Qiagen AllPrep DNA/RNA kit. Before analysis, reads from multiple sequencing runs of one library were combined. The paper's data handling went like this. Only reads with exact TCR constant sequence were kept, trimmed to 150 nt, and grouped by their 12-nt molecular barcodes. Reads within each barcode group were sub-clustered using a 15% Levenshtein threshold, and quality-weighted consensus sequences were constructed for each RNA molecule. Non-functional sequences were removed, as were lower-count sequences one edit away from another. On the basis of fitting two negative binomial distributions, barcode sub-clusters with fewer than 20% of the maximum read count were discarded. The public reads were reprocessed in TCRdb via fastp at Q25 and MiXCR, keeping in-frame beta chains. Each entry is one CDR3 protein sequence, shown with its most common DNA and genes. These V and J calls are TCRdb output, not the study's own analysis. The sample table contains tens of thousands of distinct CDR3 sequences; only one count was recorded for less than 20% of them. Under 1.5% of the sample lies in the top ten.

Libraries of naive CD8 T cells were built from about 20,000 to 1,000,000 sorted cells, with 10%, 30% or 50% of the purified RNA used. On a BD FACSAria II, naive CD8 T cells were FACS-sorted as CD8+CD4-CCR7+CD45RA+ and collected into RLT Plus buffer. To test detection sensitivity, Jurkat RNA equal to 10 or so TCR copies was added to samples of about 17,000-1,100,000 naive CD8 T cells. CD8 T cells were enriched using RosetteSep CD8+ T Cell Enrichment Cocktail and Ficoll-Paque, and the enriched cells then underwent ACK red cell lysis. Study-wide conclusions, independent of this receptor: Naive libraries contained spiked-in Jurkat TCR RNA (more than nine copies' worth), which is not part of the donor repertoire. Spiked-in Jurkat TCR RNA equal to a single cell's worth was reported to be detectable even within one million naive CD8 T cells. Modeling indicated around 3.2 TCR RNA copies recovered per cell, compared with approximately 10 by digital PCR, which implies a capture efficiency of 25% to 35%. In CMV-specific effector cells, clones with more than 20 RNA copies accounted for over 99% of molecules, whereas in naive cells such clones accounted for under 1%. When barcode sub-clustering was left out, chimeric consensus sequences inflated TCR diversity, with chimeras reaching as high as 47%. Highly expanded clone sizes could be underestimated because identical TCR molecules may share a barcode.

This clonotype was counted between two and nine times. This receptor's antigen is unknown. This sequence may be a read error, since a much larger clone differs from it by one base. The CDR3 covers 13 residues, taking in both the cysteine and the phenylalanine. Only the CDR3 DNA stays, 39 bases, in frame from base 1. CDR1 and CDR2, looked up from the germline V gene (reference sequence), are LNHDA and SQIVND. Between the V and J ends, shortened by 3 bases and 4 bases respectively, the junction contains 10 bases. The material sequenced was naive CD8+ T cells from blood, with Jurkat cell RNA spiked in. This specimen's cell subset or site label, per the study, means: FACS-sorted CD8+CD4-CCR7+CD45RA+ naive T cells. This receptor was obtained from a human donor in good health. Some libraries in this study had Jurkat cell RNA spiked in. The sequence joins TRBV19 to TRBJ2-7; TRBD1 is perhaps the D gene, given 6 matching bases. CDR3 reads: CASSIQGSYEQYF. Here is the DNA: TGTGCCAGTAGTATTCAGGGGAGTTACGAGCAGTACTTC.